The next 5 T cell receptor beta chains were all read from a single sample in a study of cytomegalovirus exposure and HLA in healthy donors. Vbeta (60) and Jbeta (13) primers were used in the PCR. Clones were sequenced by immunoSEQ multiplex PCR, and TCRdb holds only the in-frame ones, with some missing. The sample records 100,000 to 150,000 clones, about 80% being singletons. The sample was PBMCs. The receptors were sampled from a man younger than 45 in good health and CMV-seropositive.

The CDR3, as DNA: TGTGCCAGCAGGGAGGGTTGGGGTACAGCTTTCTTT. Translating gives CASREGWGTAFF. The genes are TRBV25-1 and TRBJ1-1; D uncertain. The CDR3 totals 12 residues. The V end was cut by 6 bases, the J end by 10 bases, with 15 bases between. Germline V gives CDR1 MGHDK, CDR2 SYGVNS.

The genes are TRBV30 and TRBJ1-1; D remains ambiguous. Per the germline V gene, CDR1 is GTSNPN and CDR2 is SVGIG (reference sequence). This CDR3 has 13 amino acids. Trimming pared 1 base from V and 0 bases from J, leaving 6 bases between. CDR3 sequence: CAWSAAVNTEAFF. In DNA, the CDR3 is TGTGCCTGGAGTGCGGCGGTGAACACTGAAGCTTTCTTT.

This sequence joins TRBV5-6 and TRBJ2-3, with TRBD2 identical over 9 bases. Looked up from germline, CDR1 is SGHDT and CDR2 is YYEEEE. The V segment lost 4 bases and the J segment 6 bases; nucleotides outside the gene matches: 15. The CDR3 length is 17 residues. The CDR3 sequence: CASSPGASGARGDTQYF. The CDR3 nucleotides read TGTGCCAGCAGCCCCGGGGCTAGCGGGGCCCGAGGGGATACGCAGTATTTT.

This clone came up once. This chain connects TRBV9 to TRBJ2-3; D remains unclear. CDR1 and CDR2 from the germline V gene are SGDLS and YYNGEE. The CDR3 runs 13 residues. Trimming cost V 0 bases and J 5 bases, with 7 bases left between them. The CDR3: CASSVAVGDTQYF. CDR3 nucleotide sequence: TGTGCCAGCAGCGTAGCGGTCGGAGATACGCAGTATTTT.

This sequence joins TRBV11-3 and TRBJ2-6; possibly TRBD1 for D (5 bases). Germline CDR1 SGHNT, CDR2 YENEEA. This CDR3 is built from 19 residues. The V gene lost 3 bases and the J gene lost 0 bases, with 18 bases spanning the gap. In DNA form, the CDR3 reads TGTGCCAGCAGCTTGGGATACGGGTCAGGGATCTCTGGGGCCAACGTCCTGACTTTC. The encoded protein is CASSLGYGSGISGANVLTF.